Following are 16 T cell receptor beta chains from one sample sequenced in a study of shared clonotypes between healthy human individuals. This table comes from immunoSEQ multiplex PCR, and its TCRdb copy is limited to in-frame clones, with some not included. In the table there are 2,500,000 or so clones, 85% to 95% of which are singletons. What was sequenced was naive CD4+ T cells sorted from blood. Noted subset: CD45RA+ positively selected. Every receptor here comes from a man aged 18 to 29 in good health.

This sequence joins TRBV30 and TRBJ2-3, with 8 positions matching TRBD2. The germline V gene has CDR1 GTSNPN and CDR2 SVGIG (reference sequence). V shed 4 bases, J shed 6 bases, and the junction held 9 bases outside the gene matches. The CDR3 is made up of 14 amino acids. The CDR3 DNA is TGTGCCTGGACGTCGGGACTAGGGGTGGATACGCAGTATTTT. Its translation: CAWTSGLGVDTQYF.

The chain is built from TRBV4-1 and TRBJ2-5, with no clear D. From germline, CDR1 is MGHRA and CDR2 YSYEKL. This CDR3 spans 13 amino acids. V lost 1 base and J lost 4, with 7 bases in between. The CDR3 DNA sequence: TGCGCCAGCAGCCAAGTTTTCCCAGAGACCCAGTACTTC. It codes for CASSQVFPETQYF.

The V gene is TRBV5-4, the J gene TRBJ1-6; 9 nucleotides align to TRBD1. The germline gives CDR1 SGHNT, CDR2 YYREEE (reference sequence). V was pared by 4 bases and J by 1 base, with 3 bases of the junction left unmatched. The CDR3 totals 16 residues. The CDR3 region is CASSTGGSSYNSPLHF. The CDR3, as DNA: TGTGCCAGCAGCACAGGGGGCTCGTCCTATAATTCACCCCTCCACTTT.

This chain uses TRBV2 with TRBJ1-1; 8 bases agree with TRBD1. The V gene's germline CDR1 is SNHLY and CDR2 FYNNEI. The CDR3 totals 14 residues. The V gene end was trimmed by 7 bases and the J gene end by 4 bases; junction bases not matched to a gene: 8. CDR3 loop: CASKEQGGSTEAFF. As DNA, the CDR3 is TGTGCCAGCAAAGAACAGGGGGGCAGCACTGAAGCTTTCTTT.

V usage is TRBV7-8 and J usage is TRBJ2-7; 9 nucleotides agree with TRBD1. The CDR3 covers 17 residues. Germline CDR1 and CDR2: SGHVS and FQNEAQ. Unmatched junction bases numbered 13, after V lost 3 bases and J lost 4 bases. The CDR3 here is CASSFNVGQGQGYEQYF. The CDR3 DNA is TGTGCCAGCAGCTTTAATGTGGGACAGGGACAAGGGTACGAGCAGTACTTC. The full variable domain, rest sourced from reference TRBV7-8 and TRBJ2-7, is GAGVSQSPRYKVAKRGQDVALRCDPISGHVSLFWYQQALGQGPEFLTYFQNEAQLDKSGLPSDRFFAERPEGSVSTLKIQRTQQEDSAVYLCASSFNVGQGQGYEQYFGPGTRLTVT.

V gene TRBV5-5 combines with J gene TRBJ2-1; 8 nucleotides line up with TRBD1. Germline-derived CDR1 and CDR2 are SGHKS and YYEKEE (reference sequence). This CDR3 is built from 16 residues. V lost 1 base and J lost 8; bases outside the gene matches: 11. The CDR3 DNA sequence: TGTGCCAGCAGCTTGTGGCAGGGACAGGTATTTGATGAGCAGTTCTTC. It specifies CASSLWQGQVFDEQFF.

The chain combines TRBV2 with TRBJ2-7; 8 bases line up with TRBD1. Trimming cost V 7 bases and J 2 bases; bases outside gene matches: 10. CDR3 size: 15 residues. Germline-derived CDR1 and CDR2 are SNHLY and FYNNEI. This chain's CDR3 is CASTYHGQGPYEQYF. The CDR3, as DNA: TGTGCCAGCACTTATCACGGACAGGGCCCCTACGAGCAGTACTTC.

The chain combines TRBV6-1 with TRBJ2-1, with 7 bases aligning to TRBD1. Looked up from germline, CDR1 is MNHNS and CDR2 is SASEGT. The CDR3 runs 15 residues. The J segment lost 0 bases and the V segment lost 4 bases, leaving 3 bases of the junction unmatched. The CDR3 loop is CASSGGQTSYNEQFF. DNA of the CDR3: TGTGCCAGCAGTGGGGGACAGACCTCCTACAATGAGCAGTTCTTC.

The CDR3 spells CATSRDGVEGSEQYF. The CDR3 coding sequence is TGTGCCACCAGCAGAGATGGGGTCGAGGGTAGCGAGCAGTACTTC. The chain has TRBV15 and TRBJ2-7; the D gene is possibly TRBD2 (5 bases). Trimming took 0 bases from V and 6 from J, leaving 15 bases between them. This CDR3 region has 15 residues. Germline assignment: CDR1 LNHNV and CDR2 YYDKDF (reference sequence).

The genes are TRBV19 and TRBJ2-1; D is undetermined. Germline loops: CDR1 LNHDA, CDR2 SQIVND (reference sequence). There are 15 residues in the CDR3. With 1 base removed from V and 8 bases from J, the gap between germline ends came to 15 bases. CDR3 sequence reads: CASSIGSASTHEQFF. For the CDR3, the DNA is TGTGCCAGTAGTATAGGATCTGCCTCGACCCATGAGCAGTTCTTC.

The chain couples TRBV4-3 to TRBJ2-3; D tentatively reads TRBD1 or TRBD2 (6 bases each). The CDR3 loop spans 19 amino acids. CDR1 and CDR2 (germline): LGHNA, YSLEER. Trimming took off 1 base at V and 6 bases at J, with 26 bases between the two ends. CDR3 protein: CASSQAISAGGGGSDTQYF. In DNA form, the CDR3 reads TGCGCCAGCAGCCAAGCGATCAGTGCGGGCGGAGGGGGGTCGGATACGCAGTATTTT.

V is TRBV5-6 and J is TRBJ1-2; the match to TRBD1 covers 8 bases. The V gene's germline CDR1 is SGHDT and CDR2 YYEEEE. With V trimmed by 4 bases and J by 8 bases, 7 bases remained unmatched. The CDR3 runs 13 residues. Here the CDR3 reads CASSPGQGAGYTF. The CDR3 region has the DNA TGTGCCAGCAGCCCCGGGCAGGGGGCGGGCTACACCTTC.

The chain links TRBV28 to TRBJ1-6, with 11 bases matching TRBD1. Trimming at V came to 4 bases and at J to 0 bases, leaving 8 bases not matched to a gene. The CDR3 is 19 amino acids. The germline gives CDR1 MDHEN, CDR2 SYDVKM. Written as DNA, the CDR3 is TGTGCCAGCAGTTCCCCAGGGACAGGGGGGAGCTCCTATAATTCACCCCTCCACTTT. This translates into CASSSPGTGGSSYNSPLHF. Filled out from reference TRBV28 and TRBJ1-6, the complete variable domain reads DVKVTQSSRYLVKRTGEKVFLECVQDMDHENMFWYRQDPGLGLRLIYFSYDVKMKEKGDIPEGYSVSREKKERFSLILESASTNQTSMYLCASSSPGTGGSSYNSPLHFGNGTRLTVT.

J is TRBJ2-7 and V is TRBV30, with 8 bases lining up with TRBD1. Unmatched junction bases numbered 10, after V lost 6 bases and J lost 6 bases. CDR1 is GTSNPN and CDR2 is SVGIG in the germline V gene (reference sequence). The CDR3 runs 13 residues. CDR3 protein: CACMGQVLSEQYF. In DNA, the CDR3 is TGTGCCTGTATGGGACAGGTACTCTCCGAGCAGTACTTC.

A remark on this clone: Other nucleotide sequences in the sample specify the same CDR3. The J gene is TRBJ2-7, the V gene TRBV7-9; TRBD1 or TRBD2 may be the D gene (5 bases each). Trimming took off 5 bases at V and 2 bases at J, with 13 bases between the two ends. The V gene's germline CDR1 is SEHNR and CDR2 FQNEAQ (reference sequence). The CDR3 extends over 14 amino acids. The DNA for the CDR3 is TGTGCCAGCAGCCCCGGGACGGAGACCTACGAGCAGTACTTC. This translates into CASSPGTETYEQYF. The full variable domain, rest sourced from reference TRBV7-9 and TRBJ2-7, is DTGVSQNPRHKITKRGQNVTFRCDPISEHNRLYWYRQTLGQGPEFLTYFQNEAQLEKSRLLSDRFSAERPKGSFSTLEIQRTEQGDSAMYLCASSPGTETYEQYFGPGTRLTVT.

The V call is TRBV19, the J call TRBJ2-3; 8 bases map to TRBD2. This CDR3 spans 15 amino acids. CDR1 and CDR2 (germline): LNHDA, SQIVND (reference sequence). The J segment lost 4 bases and the V segment lost 5 bases, leaving 8 bases of the junction unmatched. CDR3 sequence reads: CASSRAGAWADTQYF. The CDR3 region has the DNA TGTGCCAGTAGTCGAGCGGGAGCCTGGGCAGATACGCAGTATTTT.